The 11 T cell receptor beta chains reported below all come from one sample, sequenced in a study of blood T cell repertoires in COVID-19. Measured with immunoSEQ multiplex PCR; TCRdb has only the in-frame clones, and not every one. The sample has around 300,000 clones, 85% to 90% seen once. Sequencing was performed on peripheral blood. The receptors here all came from a human donor in a cohort sampled during active COVID-19.

The chain recombines TRBV19 with TRBJ2-7; D gene ambiguous. The CDR3 length is 15 residues. Per germline, CDR1 LNHDA and CDR2 SQIVND (reference sequence). V lost 2 bases and J 2 bases, leaving 13 bases between the germline ends. CDR3 sequence (DNA): TGTGCCAGTAGTATAAGGTCAGGTCCCCCCTACGAGCAGTACTTC. It is translated as CASSIRSGPPYEQYF.

The gene calls are TRBV4-3 and TRBJ2-2, with D possibly matching TRBD2 (6 bases). Trimming cost V 0 bases and J 1 base, with 12 bases left between them. CDR1 LGHNA and CDR2 YSLEER come from the germline V gene. The CDR3 is made up of 17 amino acids. CDR3 coding DNA: TGCGCCAGCAGCCAAGATACCCCCGGGGGGAACACCGGGGAGCTGTTTTTT. Protein product: CASSQDTPGGNTGELFF.

This clone has a single count. A read error may be the cause here, since a much bigger clone is one base away. The V call is TRBV7-8, the J call TRBJ1-2; TRBD1 matches 7 bases. J gave up 4 bases and V 4 bases, and 3 bases lay outside the gene matches. The CDR3 loop spans 13 amino acids. Germline V gene data show CDR1 as SGHVS and CDR2 as FQNEAQ. The CDR3 sequence is CASSSGQFYGYTF. In DNA, the CDR3 is TGTGCCAGCAGCTCGGGACAGTTCTATGGCTACACCTTC.

V gene TRBV4-2 combines with J gene TRBJ2-1; 8 nucleotides match TRBD1. This CDR3 comprises 18 residues. Germline CDR1 LGHNA, CDR2 YNFKEQ. J lost 5 bases, V lost 0 bases, and 12 bases had no gene match. The chain's CDR3 is CASSQDAYSRTGNNEQFF. Here the CDR3 DNA reads TGTGCCAGCAGCCAAGATGCCTATAGCAGGACAGGGAACAATGAGCAGTTCTTC.

The V and J genes are TRBV7-9 and TRBJ1-5; D gene unclear. CDR1 SEHNR and CDR2 FQNEAQ come from the germline V gene (reference sequence). The length of the CDR3 is 13 residues. Deletions cut 2 bases from V and 4 bases from J, with 6 bases between. DNA of the CDR3: TGTGCCAGCAGCTTACTCTCGAATCAGCCCCAGCATTTT. This codes for CASSLLSNQPQHF.

Only one count was recorded for this clone. The rearrangement joins TRBV13 to TRBJ1-2; D unclear. The CDR3 consists of 14 residues. In germline, CDR1 is PRHDT, CDR2 FYEKMQ (reference sequence). V lost 3 bases to trimming and J lost 3 bases, with 11 bases between them. The CDR3 is CASSFSGAYYGYTF. The CDR3 DNA reads TGTGCCAGCAGCTTCTCCGGAGCCTACTATGGCTACACCTTC. Supplemented by reference TRBV13 and TRBJ1-2, the full variable domain reads AAGVIQSPRHLIKEKRETATLKCYPIPRHDTVYWYQQGPGQDPQFLISFYEKMQSDKGSIPDRFSAQQFSDYHSELNMSSLELGDSALYFCASSFSGAYYGYTFGSGTRLTVV.

The chain uses TRBV27 and TRBJ2-5; tentative D call: TRBD2 (5 bases). CDR1 and CDR2 from the germline V gene are MNHEY and SMNVEV (reference sequence). This CDR3 is built from 12 residues. Trimming took off 4 bases at V and 9 bases at J, with 12 bases between the two ends. In nucleotides, the CDR3 is TGTGCCAGCAGTTCCTACCCCGGGGCCCAGTACTTC. Amino acids: CASSSYPGAQYF.

The chain is built from TRBV6-5 and TRBJ2-1, with 11 positions matching TRBD1. The CDR3 covers 14 residues. The germline V gene has CDR1 MNHEY and CDR2 SVGAGI. With V trimmed by 11 bases and J by 7 bases, 10 bases remained unmatched. The CDR3 loop is CASCLGQGANEQFF. The CDR3 DNA follows: TGTGCCTCGTGCCTTGGACAGGGGGCAAATGAGCAGTTCTTC.

The genes are TRBV5-4 and TRBJ2-2, with 10 bases that match TRBD2. With V trimmed by 2 bases and J by 0 bases, 10 bases remained unmatched. CDR1 is SGHNT and CDR2 is YYREEE in the germline V gene (reference sequence). This CDR3 has 19 residues. CDR3 sequence: CASSFALAGATSNTGELFF. The CDR3 coding sequence is TGTGCCAGCAGCTTCGCTCTAGCGGGAGCCACCTCGAACACCGGGGAGCTGTTTTTT.

This clone was detected only a few times. Here the CDR3 DNA reads TGTGCCAGCTCACCCACAGACAGGCGAGGGACTGAAGCTTTCTTT. It yields the protein CASSPTDRRGTEAFF. The rearrangement uses TRBV18 and TRBJ1-1, with D perhaps TRBD1 (6 bases). Trimming cost V 3 bases and J 5 bases, with 16 bases left between them. The germline CDR1 and CDR2 sequences are KGHSH and LQKENI. There are 15 residues in the CDR3.

This clone was picked up one time. The J gene is TRBJ1-4, the V gene TRBV28, with D possibly matching TRBD1 (6 bases). V lost 2 bases, J lost 7 bases, and 14 bases lay in between. Germline V gene lookup returns CDR1 MDHEN and CDR2 SYDVKM. The length of the CDR3 is 15 residues. The DNA for the CDR3 is TGTGCCAGCAGTTTAGAGAGCGGGACACTTGAAAAACTGTTTTTT. This sequence encodes CASSLESGTLEKLFF. Complete variable domain (other parts from reference TRBV28 and TRBJ1-4): DVKVTQSSRYLVKRTGEKVFLECVQDMDHENMFWYRQDPGLGLRLIYFSYDVKMKEKGDIPEGYSVSREKKERFSLILESASTNQTSMYLCASSLESGTLEKLFFGSGTQLSVL.